What follows are 27 T cell receptor beta chains derived from one specimen sequenced in a study of CD8+ T cells in alopecia areata. Sample treatment: oral pan-JAK inhibitor, 5-10 mg twice daily. Extraction of RNA preceded its reverse transcription into cDNA, which served as the sequencing template. The table came from immunoSEQ multiplex PCR; TCRdb's copy has only in-frame clones and leaves some out. The repertoire includes under 150,000 clones, roughly four fifths of them detected once, and around a quarter sits in the top ten. Sample: CD8+ T cells sorted from blood, taken at week 4, from a patient treated with tofacitinib. The origin of the receptors is a human donor with alopecia areata.

The genes are TRBV15 and TRBJ1-1, with 8 bases lining up with TRBD1. This CDR3 spans 16 amino acids. Germline trimming cut 5 bases from V and 0 bases from J; bases unmatched to any gene: 8. CDR1 LNHNV and CDR2 YYDKDF come from the germline V gene (reference sequence). For the CDR3, the DNA is TGTGCCACCAGCGGGGACGGGACAGGATTGAACACTGAAGCTTTCTTT. This gives the protein CATSGDGTGLNTEAFF.

This clone came up once. The CDR3 DNA follows: TGCGCCAGCAGCCCCGGGACAGGGTCCGGGGAGCTGTTTTTT. Its translation is CASSPGTGSGELFF. The gene calls are TRBV4-1 and TRBJ2-2; 9 bases match TRBD1. Germline V CDR1 and CDR2: MGHRA, YSYEKL. The CDR3 has 14 amino acids. The J segment lost 6 bases and the V segment lost 4 bases, leaving 3 bases of the junction unmatched.

This sequence joins TRBV7-3 and TRBJ2-6; 7 bases are shared with TRBD1. This CDR3 region has 18 residues. V shed 5 bases, J shed 0 bases, and the junction held 10 bases outside the gene matches. The germline V gene has CDR1 SGHTA and CDR2 FQGTGA. CDR3: CASSPFGGQDSGANVLTF. The CDR3 DNA follows: TGTGCCAGCAGCCCCTTCGGCGGACAGGACTCTGGGGCCAACGTCCTGACTTTC. The full variable domain, in which reference TRBV7-3 and TRBJ2-6 provide the parts outside the CDR3, is GAGVSQTPSNKVTEKGKYVELRCDPISGHTALYWYRQSLGQGPEFLIYFQGTGAADDSGLPNDRFFAVRPEGSVSTLKIQRTERGDSAVYLCASSPFGGQDSGANVLTFGAGSRLTVL.

This rearrangement joins TRBV5-6 to TRBJ2-7; possible D gene TRBD1, 6 bases. The CDR3 runs to 14 residues. Trimming pared 4 bases from V and 3 bases from J, leaving 14 bases between. The germline CDR1 and CDR2 sequences are SGHDT and YYEEEE. Here the CDR3 reads CASSPATGIYEQYF. CDR3 coding DNA: TGTGCCAGCAGCCCCGCGACAGGTATCTACGAGCAGTACTTC.

This clone was seen only a few times. Other DNA sequences in the same sample also yield this CDR3. The chain links TRBV4-2 to TRBJ2-7, with 10 nucleotides matching TRBD2. The CDR3 extends over 16 amino acids. CDR1 is LGHNA, CDR2 YNFKEQ, per germline. V shed 0 bases and J 2 bases; nucleotides not matched to a gene: 4. CDR3 region: CASSQEGSGGAYEQYF. The CDR3 region has the DNA TGTGCCAGCAGCCAAGAGGGAAGCGGGGGGGCCTACGAGCAGTACTTC.

The chain employs TRBV13 and TRBJ2-7; 9 bases match TRBD1. The CDR3 runs to 15 residues. Germline V gene sequence: CDR1 PRHDT, CDR2 FYEKMQ (reference sequence). V lost 4 bases, J lost 3 bases, and 7 bases stayed unmatched. DNA for the CDR3: TGTGCCAGCAGCTCGGGACAGGGAAGTCTCTACGAGCAGTACTTC. Translated, it gives CASSSGQGSLYEQYF.

The chain joins TRBV4-1 to TRBJ2-7; TRBD2 matches 7 bases. CDR3 size: 15 residues. V trimming: 1 base; J trimming: 6 bases; junction bases outside the gene matches: 9. Germline CDR1 and CDR2: MGHRA and YSYEKL. Here the CDR3 DNA reads TGCGCCAGCAGCCAAGGAGGCGGGGGTTTAGGCGAGCAGTACTTC. Amino acid sequence: CASSQGGGGLGEQYF.

The CDR3, as DNA: TGTGCCAGCAGCCTACAGACCGACGGGGAGCTGTTTTTT. Translation gives CASSLQTDGELFF. The J gene is TRBJ2-2, the V gene TRBV27; D is unresolved. Trimming removed 6 bases from V and 7 bases from J, with 12 bases in between. Germline V lookup: CDR1 MNHEY, CDR2 SMNVEV (reference sequence). This CDR3 is 13 amino acids long.

The V and J genes are TRBV10-2 and TRBJ2-7; D gene unclear. Germline assignment: CDR1 WSHSY and CDR2 SAAADI. V was shortened by 3 bases and J by 3 bases, with 15 bases between the two germline ends. CDR3 length: 15 amino acids. In DNA, the CDR3 is TGCGCCAGCAGTGACCCCCCTAAGGTGGGCTACGAGCAGTACTTC. The encoded protein is CASSDPPKVGYEQYF.

V and J are TRBV25-1 and TRBJ1-4, with D perhaps matching TRBD1 (6 bases). The V end lost 1 base, the J end lost 6 bases, and 9 bases lay between the germline ends. The CDR3 is 14 residues long. From germline, CDR1 is MGHDK and CDR2 SYGVNS. The DNA of the CDR3 is TGTGCCAGCAGTGAATGGGGGGCAGATGAAAAACTGTTTTTT. Protein sequence: CASSEWGADEKLFF. Complete variable domain (other parts from reference TRBV25-1 and TRBJ1-4): EADIYQTPRYLVIGTGKKITLECSQTMGHDKMYWYQQDPGMELHLIHYSYGVNSTEKGDLSSESTVSRIRTEHFPLTLESARPSHTSQYLCASSEWGADEKLFFGSGTQLSVL.

The chain employs TRBV7-8 and TRBJ2-3; D gene ambiguous. V gave up 5 bases and J gave up 3 bases, with 15 bases separating them. The CDR3 contains 15 residues. Germline CDR1 and CDR2: SGHVS and FQNEAQ. The CDR3 DNA sequence: TGTGCCAGCAGCCCCGATAGAGGAGAAACAGATACGCAGTATTTT. Amino acids: CASSPDRGETDTQYF.

The gene calls are TRBV4-1 and TRBJ2-5; 13 nucleotides agree with TRBD2. Germline loops: CDR1 MGHRA, CDR2 YSYEKL. The CDR3 loop spans 15 amino acids. V lost 3 bases and J lost 3; bases outside the gene matches: 1. In nucleotides, the CDR3 is TGCGCCAGCAGCCAGACTAGCGGGGGGAAAGAGACCCAGTACTTC. Its protein product is CASSQTSGGKETQYF.

V usage is TRBV12-5 and J usage is TRBJ2-3; TRBD2 matches 7 bases. Looked up from germline, CDR1 is LGHNT and CDR2 is FRNRAP. V was clipped by 4 bases and J by 4 bases; unmatched bases: 8. This CDR3 has 15 residues. The CDR3 coding sequence is TGTGCTAGTGGTTATACAGCGGGGTGGGCAGATACGCAGTATTTT. This gives the protein CASGYTAGWADTQYF.

This chain joins TRBV27 and TRBJ1-1; no clear D gene. The CDR3 runs to 16 residues. Germline values: CDR1 MNHEY, CDR2 SMNVEV (reference sequence). V shed 3 bases and J shed 1 base, with 15 bases lying between them. CDR3 residues: CASSLAYGGRNTEAFF. CDR3 DNA sequence: TGTGCCAGCAGTTTGGCTTATGGTGGGCGGAACACTGAAGCTTTCTTT.

The chain uses TRBV25-1 and TRBJ2-7, with D perhaps matching TRBD2 (6 bases). Per germline, CDR1 MGHDK and CDR2 SYGVNS. This CDR3 spans 11 amino acids. V was trimmed by 9 bases and J by 4 bases, leaving 10 bases between them. The CDR3 here is CASSGGYEQYF. DNA of the CDR3: TGTGCCAGTTCCGGGGGTTACGAGCAGTACTTC.

The chain joins TRBV6-5 to TRBJ2-7; D is ambiguous. This CDR3 is 14 amino acids long. Trimming left V 6 bases short and J 6 bases short, with 18 bases between. Germline assignment: CDR1 MNHEY and CDR2 SVGAGI. CDR3 in DNA: TGTGCCAGCAGACCCGTTGGTTCCCTCGGCGAGCAGTACTTC. Amino acids: CASRPVGSLGEQYF.

The chain employs TRBV27 and TRBJ2-7; D is unresolved. The V gene's germline CDR1 is MNHEY and CDR2 SMNVEV (reference sequence). The CDR3 is 13 residues long. Trimming removed 2 bases at V and 2 bases at J, with 7 bases between. DNA for the CDR3: TGTGCCAGCAGTTTAGCACAACCCTACGAGCAGTACTTC. Translating gives CASSLAQPYEQYF.

V and J are TRBV7-8 and TRBJ2-7; D is unresolved. V was trimmed by 5 bases and J by 0 bases, leaving 11 bases between them. The CDR3 is 14 amino acids. Germline loops: CDR1 SGHVS, CDR2 FQNEAQ. Here the CDR3 DNA reads TGTGCCAGCAGCCCACCCTCGGGCTCCTACGAGCAGTACTTC. Its protein product is CASSPPSGSYEQYF.

The rearrangement joins TRBV14 to TRBJ1-2; the D is unclear. The CDR3 length is 16 residues. Germline CDR1 is SGHDN and CDR2 is FVKESK. The V end was cut by 4 bases, the J end by 5 bases, with 20 bases between. The chain's CDR3 is CASSPSGTVSWYGYTF. The CDR3 DNA sequence: TGTGCCAGCAGCCCTTCTGGCACAGTTTCTTGGTATGGCTACACCTTC.

V is TRBV2 and J is TRBJ2-5; 8 nucleotides match TRBD2. Germline assignment: CDR1 SNHLY and CDR2 FYNNEI. The CDR3 contains 15 residues. V was clipped by 8 bases and J by 2 bases; unmatched bases: 10. The CDR3 DNA sequence: TGTGCCAGCGTTGATACGGGAGGGACTCAAGAGACCCAGTACTTC. Translation gives CASVDTGGTQETQYF. Variable domain in full (rest from reference TRBV2 and TRBJ2-5): EPEVTQTPSHQVTQMGQEVILRCVPISNHLYFYWYRQILGQKVEFLVSFYNNEISEKSEIFDDQFSVERPDGSNFTLKIRSTKLEDSAMYFCASVDTGGTQETQYFGPGTRLLVL.

This rearrangement joins TRBV5-1 to TRBJ1-1; D is undetermined. The V end lost 4 bases, the J end lost 5 bases, and 15 bases lay between the germline ends. Germline V CDR1 and CDR2: SGHRS, YFSETQ. CDR3 length: 14 amino acids. DNA for the CDR3: TGCGCCAGCAGCGTACACGACTGGGGTACTGAAGCTTTCTTT. Translating gives CASSVHDWGTEAFF.

The rearrangement uses TRBV19 and TRBJ2-1; weak D call: TRBD1 (5 bases). There are 13 residues in the CDR3. Germline lookup yields CDR1 LNHDA and CDR2 SQIVND (reference sequence). The V end was cut by 0 bases, the J end by 8 bases, with 8 bases between. The CDR3: CASSIDVGDEQFF. The CDR3 coding sequence is TGTGCCAGTAGTATAGATGTAGGGGATGAGCAGTTCTTC.

The chain joins TRBV19 to TRBJ2-3; 8 bases are shared with TRBD2. CDR3 length equals 15 residues. The V gene end was trimmed by 5 bases and the J gene end by 2 bases; junction bases not matched to a gene: 6. From germline, CDR1 is LNHDA and CDR2 SQIVND (reference sequence). CDR3 nucleotides: TGTGCCAGTAGTGTTGCGGGGGGTGCCACAGATACGCAGTATTTT. Residues: CASSVAGGATDTQYF.

This clone has only a few counts. The CDR3 nucleotides read TGTGCCAGCAGCCCAGTTCCCGGAGGTAATGAGCAGTTCTTC. It is translated as CASSPVPGGNEQFF. The V call is TRBV7-2, the J call TRBJ2-1, with D possibly being TRBD2 (5 bases). The CDR3 length is 14 residues. Trimming took off 5 bases at V and 7 bases at J, with 15 bases between the two ends. Germline values: CDR1 SGHTA, CDR2 FQGNSA. Complete variable domain (other parts from reference TRBV7-2 and TRBJ2-1): GAGVSQSPSNKVTEKGKDVELRCDPISGHTALYWYRQSLGQGLEFLIYFQGNSAPDKSGLPSDRFSAERTGGSVSTLTIQRTQQEDSAVYLCASSPVPGGNEQFFGPGTRLTVL.

This chain connects TRBV5-4 to TRBJ2-3, with a weak D call TRBD2 (7 bases). Trimming cost V 6 bases and J 4 bases, with 15 bases left between them. The CDR3 loop spans 14 amino acids. Germline V gene data show CDR1 as SGHNT and CDR2 as YYREEE (reference sequence). CDR3 sequence (DNA): TGTGCCAGCATGGCGGGGGCCATAGCAGATACGCAGTATTTT. It encodes CASMAGAIADTQYF.

CDR3 sequence (DNA): TGCGCCAGCAGCCCCCAGGCGGGGATCTCCACAGATACGCAGTATTTT. This codes for CASSPQAGISTDTQYF. The chain carries TRBV4-1 and TRBJ2-3; a possible D gene is TRBD2 (6 bases). The CDR3 sequence is 16 residues long. Trimming removed 4 bases at V and 2 bases at J, with 16 bases between. Germline values: CDR1 MGHRA, CDR2 YSYEKL.

The chain links TRBV29-1 to TRBJ2-5; possibly TRBD1 for D (5 bases). The J call could be wrong; TRBJ2-7 is a better fit for the DNA end. This CDR3 is built from 12 residues. Germline V gene data show CDR1 as SQVTM and CDR2 as ANQGSEA. As DNA, the CDR3 is TGCAGCACGACCACGTCAGGGTACGAGCAGTACTTC. This encodes CSTTTSGYEQYF.